Listed below are T cell receptor beta chains from one sample, sequenced in a study of a mutant IDH1 vaccine in newly diagnosed glioma. Data came from immunoSEQ multiplex PCR; TCRdb stores just in-frame clones and leaves some out. Of fewer than 40,000 clones listed, more than 55% were seen once; the top ten hold 9.5% to 12%. Their antigen targets remain unknown. The sequencing used PBMCs, collected from a glioma patient whose treatment included an IDH1 peptide vaccine. Every receptor here comes from a woman in her late teens or twenties with glioma. Each CDR3 is given with its conserved first and last residue. Fields, in order: clone size, J gene, D gene, V gene, CDR3 protein, CDR3 DNA. A D gene is named only where the DNA matches it firmly. The size of a clone is reported for some rows only, either as once, few or many, or as a class for expanded clones.

size: NA
J: TRBJ2-1
D: NA
V: TRBV4-2
CDR3: CASSQDSGGSYNEQFF
DNA: TGTGCCAGCAGCCAAGATTCAGGGGGGTCCTACAATGAGCAGTTCTTC

size: few
J: TRBJ1-1
D: NA
V: TRBV11-3
CDR3: CASEGGPEAFF
DNA: TGTGCCAGCGAGGGGGGACCTGAAGCTTTCTTT

size: NA
J: TRBJ1-3
D: NA
V: TRBV2
CDR3: CASRQQSSGNTIYF
DNA: TGTGCCAGCCGACAGCAGAGCTCTGGAAACACCATATATTTT

size: NA
J: TRBJ1-2
D: NA
V: TRBV30
CDR3: CAWSGQEMLTYGYTF
DNA: TGTGCCTGGAGTGGACAGGAAATGTTGACTTATGGCTACACCTTC

size: NA
J: TRBJ1-6
D: NA
V: TRBV5-1
CDR3: CASSLGGNNNSPLHF
DNA: TGCGCCAGCAGCTTGGGGGGGAACAATAATTCACCCCTCCACTTT

size: few
J: TRBJ2-2
D: NA
V: TRBV2
CDR3: CASSGALQSGELFF
DNA: TGTGCCAGCAGCGGGGCGTTGCAGTCCGGGGAGCTGTTTTTT

size: NA
J: TRBJ2-7
D: NA
V: TRBV5-4
CDR3: CASSFSPDKAYEQYF
DNA: TGTGCCAGCAGCTTTTCACCGGACAAAGCATACGAGCAGTACTTC

size: NA
J: TRBJ2-7
D: NA
V: TRBV9
CDR3: CASSVRWGASYEQYF
DNA: TGTGCCAGCAGCGTAAGGTGGGGGGCCTCCTACGAGCAGTACTTC

size: NA
J: TRBJ2-7
D: NA
V: TRBV25-1
CDR3: CASSEGLIYEQYF
DNA: TGTGCCAGCAGTGAAGGGCTAATCTACGAGCAGTACTTC

size: once
J: TRBJ2-7
D: TRBD1
V: TRBV15
CDR3: CATSRDWGQKNYEQYF
DNA: TGTGCCACCAGCAGAGATTGGGGACAGAAAAATTACGAGCAGTACTTC

size: NA
J: TRBJ2-1
D: TRBD2
V: TRBV7-8
CDR3: CASSPRLAGGRDEQFF
DNA: TGTGCCAGCAGCCCAAGACTAGCGGGGGGGAGGGATGAGCAGTTCTTC

size: few
J: TRBJ1-1
D: NA
V: TRBV14
CDR3: CASSLLISTEAFF
DNA: TGTGCCAGCAGCCTCCTGATTAGCACTGAAGCTTTCTTT

size: NA
J: TRBJ2-5
D: TRBD1
V: TRBV9
CDR3: CASSVGPGGQETQYF
DNA: TGTGCCAGCAGCGTAGGTCCAGGGGGACAAGAGACCCAGTACTTC

size: few
J: TRBJ1-6
D: NA
V: TRBV30
CDR3: CALLSGGNSPLHF
DNA: TGTGCCCTTCTATCCGGGGGGAATTCACCCCTCCACTTT

size: NA
J: TRBJ1-4
D: NA
V: TRBV7-9
CDR3: CASSSSGAMTEKLFF
DNA: TGTGCCAGCAGCTCGTCCGGGGCAATGACTGAAAAACTGTTTTTT

size: NA
J: TRBJ1-2
D: NA
V: TRBV28
CDR3: CASSLYDYGYTF
DNA: TGTGCCAGCAGCTTATATGACTATGGCTACACCTTC